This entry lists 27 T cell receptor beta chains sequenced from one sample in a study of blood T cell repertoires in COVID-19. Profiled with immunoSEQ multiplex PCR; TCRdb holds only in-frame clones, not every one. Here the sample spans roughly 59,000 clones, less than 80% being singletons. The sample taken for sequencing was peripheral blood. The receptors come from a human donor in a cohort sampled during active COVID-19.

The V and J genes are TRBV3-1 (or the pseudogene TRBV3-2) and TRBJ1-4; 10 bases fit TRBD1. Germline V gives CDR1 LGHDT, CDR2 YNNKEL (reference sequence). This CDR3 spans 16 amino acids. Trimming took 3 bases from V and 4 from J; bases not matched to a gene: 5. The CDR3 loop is CASSHRDRGNNEKLFF. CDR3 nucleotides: TGTGCCAGCAGCCACCGGGACAGGGGAAATAATGAAAAACTGTTTTTT.

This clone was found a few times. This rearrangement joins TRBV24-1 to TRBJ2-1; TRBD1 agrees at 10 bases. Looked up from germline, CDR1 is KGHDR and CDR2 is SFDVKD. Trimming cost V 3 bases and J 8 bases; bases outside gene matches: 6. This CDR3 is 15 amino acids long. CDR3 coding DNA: TGTGCCACCAGTGATCGCGACAGGGGGCGCGATGAGCAGTTCTTC. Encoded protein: CATSDRDRGRDEQFF.

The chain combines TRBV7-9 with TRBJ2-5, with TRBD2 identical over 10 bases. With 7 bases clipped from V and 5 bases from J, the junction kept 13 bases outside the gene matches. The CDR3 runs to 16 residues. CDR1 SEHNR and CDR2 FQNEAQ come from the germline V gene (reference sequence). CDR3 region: CASTFGSAGGTETQYF. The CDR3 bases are TGTGCCAGCACCTTTGGGTCAGCGGGAGGGACGGAGACCCAGTACTTC. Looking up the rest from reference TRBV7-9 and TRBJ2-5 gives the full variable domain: DTGVSQNPRHKITKRGQNVTFRCDPISEHNRLYWYRQTLGQGPEFLTYFQNEAQLEKSRLLSDRFSAERPKGSFSTLEIQRTEQGDSAMYLCASTFGSAGGTETQYFGPGTRLLVL.

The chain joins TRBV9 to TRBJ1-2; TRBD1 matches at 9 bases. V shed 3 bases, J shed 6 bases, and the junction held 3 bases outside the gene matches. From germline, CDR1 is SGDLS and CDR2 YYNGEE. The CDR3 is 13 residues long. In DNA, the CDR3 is TGTGCCAGCAGCGGCGGGACAGGGCATGGCTACACCTTC. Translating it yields CASSGGTGHGYTF. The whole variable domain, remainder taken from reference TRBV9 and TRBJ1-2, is DSGVTQTPKHLITATGQRVTLRCSPRSGDLSVYWYQQSLDQGLQFLIQYYNGEERAKGNILERFSAQQFPDLHSELNLSSLELGDSALYFCASSGGTGHGYTFGSGTRLTVV.

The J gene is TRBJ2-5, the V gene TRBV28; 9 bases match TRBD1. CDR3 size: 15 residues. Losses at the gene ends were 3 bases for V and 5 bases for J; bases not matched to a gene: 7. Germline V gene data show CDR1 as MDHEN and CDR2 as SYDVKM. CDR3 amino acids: CASSFFGDRVETQYF. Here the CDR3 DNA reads TGTGCCAGCAGTTTTTTCGGGGACAGGGTTGAGACCCAGTACTTC.

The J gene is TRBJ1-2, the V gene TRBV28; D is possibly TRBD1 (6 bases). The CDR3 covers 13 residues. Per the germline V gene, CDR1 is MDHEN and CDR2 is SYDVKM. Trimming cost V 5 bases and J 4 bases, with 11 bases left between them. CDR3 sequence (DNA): TGTGCCAGCAGTACAGGGAAACTCTATGGCTACACCTTC. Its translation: CASSTGKLYGYTF.

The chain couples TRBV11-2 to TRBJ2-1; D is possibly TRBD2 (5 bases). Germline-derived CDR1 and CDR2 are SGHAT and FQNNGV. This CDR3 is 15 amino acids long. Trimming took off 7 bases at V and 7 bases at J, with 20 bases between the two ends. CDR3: CASTLSRRAANEQFF. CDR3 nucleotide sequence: TGTGCCAGCACACTAAGCAGGCGGGCGGCTAATGAGCAGTTCTTC.

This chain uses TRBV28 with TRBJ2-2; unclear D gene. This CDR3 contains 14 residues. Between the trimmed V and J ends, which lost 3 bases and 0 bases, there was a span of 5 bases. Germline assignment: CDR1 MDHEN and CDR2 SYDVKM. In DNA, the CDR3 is TGTGCCAGCAGTTTGTTTACGAACACCGGGGAGCTGTTTTTT. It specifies CASSLFTNTGELFF.

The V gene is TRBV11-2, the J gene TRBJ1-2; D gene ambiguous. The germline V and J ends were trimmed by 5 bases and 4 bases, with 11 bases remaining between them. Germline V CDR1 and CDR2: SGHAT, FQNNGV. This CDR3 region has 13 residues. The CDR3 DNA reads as TGTGCCAGCAGCCCCGAAGGGAGCTATGGCTACACCTTC. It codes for CASSPEGSYGYTF.

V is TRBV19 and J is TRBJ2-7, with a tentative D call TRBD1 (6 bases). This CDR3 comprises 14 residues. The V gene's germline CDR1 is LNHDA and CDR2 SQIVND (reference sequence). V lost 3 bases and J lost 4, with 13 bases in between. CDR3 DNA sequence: TGTGCCAGTAGTATGAGTCACAGGGTTTACGAGCAGTACTTC. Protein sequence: CASSMSHRVYEQYF.

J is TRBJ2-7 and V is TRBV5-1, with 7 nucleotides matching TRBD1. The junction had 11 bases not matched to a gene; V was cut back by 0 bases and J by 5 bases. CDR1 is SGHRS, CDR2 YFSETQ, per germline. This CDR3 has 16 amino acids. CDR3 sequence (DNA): TGCGCCAGCAGCTTGGGAGGCCAGGGGGTCAGGAACGAGCAGTACTTC. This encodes CASSLGGQGVRNEQYF.

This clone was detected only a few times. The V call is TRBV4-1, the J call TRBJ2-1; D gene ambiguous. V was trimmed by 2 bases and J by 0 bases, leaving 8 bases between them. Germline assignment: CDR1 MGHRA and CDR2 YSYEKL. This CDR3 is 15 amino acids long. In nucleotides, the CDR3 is TGCGCCAGCAGCCAACGCGCAAGCTCCTACAATGAGCAGTTCTTC. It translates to CASSQRASSYNEQFF.

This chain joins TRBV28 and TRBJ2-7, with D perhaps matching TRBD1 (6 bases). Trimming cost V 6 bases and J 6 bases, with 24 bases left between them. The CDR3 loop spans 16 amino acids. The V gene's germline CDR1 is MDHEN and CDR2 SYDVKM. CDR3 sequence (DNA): TGTGCCAGCAGCATCCCTGCAAGGACAGAGTACGGCGAGCAGTACTTC. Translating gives CASSIPARTEYGEQYF.

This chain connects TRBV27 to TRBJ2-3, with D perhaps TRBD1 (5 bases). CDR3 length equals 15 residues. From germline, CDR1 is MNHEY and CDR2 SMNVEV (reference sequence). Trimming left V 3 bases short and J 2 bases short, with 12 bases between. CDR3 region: CASSLSSGSTDTQYF. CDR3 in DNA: TGTGCCAGCAGTTTGTCCTCAGGGTCCACAGATACGCAGTATTTT.

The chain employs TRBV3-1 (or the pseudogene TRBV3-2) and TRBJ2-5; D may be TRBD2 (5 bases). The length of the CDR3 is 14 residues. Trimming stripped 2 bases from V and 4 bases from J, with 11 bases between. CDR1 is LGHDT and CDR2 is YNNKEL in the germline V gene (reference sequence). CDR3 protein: CASSQSSSGETQYF. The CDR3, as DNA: TGTGCCAGCAGCCAATCCTCAAGCGGAGAGACCCAGTACTTC.

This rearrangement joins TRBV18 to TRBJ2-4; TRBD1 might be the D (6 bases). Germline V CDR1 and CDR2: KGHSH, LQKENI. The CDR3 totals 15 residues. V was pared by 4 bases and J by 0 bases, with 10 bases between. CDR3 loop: CASSRGPLAKNIQYF. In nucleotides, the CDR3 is TGTGCCAGCTCACGGGGGCCATTAGCCAAAAACATTCAGTACTTC.

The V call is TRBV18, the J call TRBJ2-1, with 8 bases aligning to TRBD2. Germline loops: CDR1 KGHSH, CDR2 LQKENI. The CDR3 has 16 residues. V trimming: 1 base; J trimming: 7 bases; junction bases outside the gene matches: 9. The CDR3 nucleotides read TGTGCCAGCTCACCACTAACTAGCGGAGCTACTAATGAGCAGTTCTTC. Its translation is CASSPLTSGATNEQFF.

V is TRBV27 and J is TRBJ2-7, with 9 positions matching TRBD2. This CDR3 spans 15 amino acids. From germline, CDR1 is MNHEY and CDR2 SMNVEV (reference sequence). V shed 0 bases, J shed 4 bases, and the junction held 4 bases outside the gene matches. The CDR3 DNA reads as TGTGCCAGCAGTTTATCGACTAGCGGAACGTACGAGCAGTACTTC. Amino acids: CASSLSTSGTYEQYF.

The chain's CDR3 is CASSEPSKTSGIGVGELFF. The CDR3 coding sequence is TGCGCCAGCAGTGAGCCTTCTAAGACTAGCGGGATTGGGGTCGGGGAGCTGTTTTTT. The gene calls are TRBV10-2 and TRBJ2-2, with 11 bases matching TRBD2. V lost 2 bases, J lost 7 bases, and 15 bases stayed unmatched. The germline V gene has CDR1 WSHSY and CDR2 SAAADI. This CDR3 spans 19 amino acids.

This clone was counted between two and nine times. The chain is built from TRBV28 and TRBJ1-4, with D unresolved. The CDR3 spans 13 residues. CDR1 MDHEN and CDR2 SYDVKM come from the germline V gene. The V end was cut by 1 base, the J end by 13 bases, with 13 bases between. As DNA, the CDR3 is TGTGCCAGCAGTTTATCTGAGAGATCAAGACTGTTTTTT. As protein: CASSLSERSRLFF.

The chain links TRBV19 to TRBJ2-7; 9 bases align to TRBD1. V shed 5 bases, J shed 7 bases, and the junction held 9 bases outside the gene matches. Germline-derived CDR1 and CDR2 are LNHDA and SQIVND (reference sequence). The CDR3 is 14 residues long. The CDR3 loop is CASSPGQGPKEQYF. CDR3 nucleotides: TGTGCCAGTAGTCCGGGACAGGGACCAAAAGAGCAGTACTTC.

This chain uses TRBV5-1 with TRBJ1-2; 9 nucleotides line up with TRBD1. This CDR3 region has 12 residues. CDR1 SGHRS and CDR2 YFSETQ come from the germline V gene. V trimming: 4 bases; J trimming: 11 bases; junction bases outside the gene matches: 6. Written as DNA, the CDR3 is TGCGCCAGCAGCAGTACGACAGGGGGTTACACCTTC. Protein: CASSSTTGGYTF.

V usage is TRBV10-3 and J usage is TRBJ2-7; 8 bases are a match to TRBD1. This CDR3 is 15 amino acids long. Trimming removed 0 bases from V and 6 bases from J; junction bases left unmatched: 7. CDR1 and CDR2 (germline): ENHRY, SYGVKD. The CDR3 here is CAISESMQGAGEQYF. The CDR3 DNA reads TGTGCCATCAGTGAGTCGATGCAGGGGGCTGGCGAGCAGTACTTC.

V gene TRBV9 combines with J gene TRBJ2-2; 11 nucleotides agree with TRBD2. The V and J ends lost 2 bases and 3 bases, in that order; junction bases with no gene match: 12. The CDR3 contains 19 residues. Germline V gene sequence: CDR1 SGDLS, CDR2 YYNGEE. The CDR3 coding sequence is TGTGCCAGCAGCGTTTCCCCGGAACTAGCGGGAGCCGACACCGGGGAGCTGTTTTTT. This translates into CASSVSPELAGADTGELFF.

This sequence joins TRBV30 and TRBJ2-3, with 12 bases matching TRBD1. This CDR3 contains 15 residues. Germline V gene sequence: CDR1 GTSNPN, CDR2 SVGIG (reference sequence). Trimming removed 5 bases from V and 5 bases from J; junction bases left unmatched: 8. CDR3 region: CAWGPGTGGRDTQYF. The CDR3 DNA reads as TGTGCCTGGGGGCCTGGGACAGGGGGCCGAGATACGCAGTATTTT.

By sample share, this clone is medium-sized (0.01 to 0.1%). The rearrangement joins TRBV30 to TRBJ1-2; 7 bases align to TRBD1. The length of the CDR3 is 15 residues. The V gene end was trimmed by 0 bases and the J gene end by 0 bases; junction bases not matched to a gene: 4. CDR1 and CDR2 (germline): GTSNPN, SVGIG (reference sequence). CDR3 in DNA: TGTGCCTGGAGTGTTGGACAGGAAGCTAACTATGGCTACACCTTC. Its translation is CAWSVGQEANYGYTF.

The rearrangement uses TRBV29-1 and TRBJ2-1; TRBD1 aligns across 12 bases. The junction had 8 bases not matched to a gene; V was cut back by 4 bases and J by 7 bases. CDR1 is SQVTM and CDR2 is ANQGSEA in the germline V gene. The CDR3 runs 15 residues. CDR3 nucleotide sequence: TGCAGCGTTGGCCTCCGGGACAGGGGGCCGAATGAGCAGTTCTTC. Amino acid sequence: CSVGLRDRGPNEQFF.